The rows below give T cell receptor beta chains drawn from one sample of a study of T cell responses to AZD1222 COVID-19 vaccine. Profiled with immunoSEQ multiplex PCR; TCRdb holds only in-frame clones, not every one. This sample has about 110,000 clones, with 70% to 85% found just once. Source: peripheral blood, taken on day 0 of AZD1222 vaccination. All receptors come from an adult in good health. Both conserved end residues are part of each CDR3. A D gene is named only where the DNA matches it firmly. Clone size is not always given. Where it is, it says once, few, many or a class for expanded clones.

DNA: TGTGCCAGCAGCTCACCCCCCCCGGGGAATAACACTGAAGCTTTCTTT; CDR3: CASSSPPPGNNTEAFF; V: TRBV7-3; size: NA; J: TRBJ1-1; D: NA
DNA: TGTGCCAGCAGCCATCAGGGAGGGAAGGGGTATGGCTACACCTTC; CDR3: CASSHQGGKGYGYTF; V: TRBV3-1/TRBV3-2; size: NA; J: TRBJ1-2; D: NA
DNA: TGTGCCAGCAGCTCGTCACAGGGGCTAAGCAATCAGCCCCAGCATTTT; CDR3: CASSSSQGLSNQPQHF; V: TRBV7-9; size: once; J: TRBJ1-5; D: TRBD1
DNA: TGTGCCACCAGCAGAGGAGAGGAATACGAGCAGTACTTC; CDR3: CATSRGEEYEQYF; V: TRBV15; size: NA; J: TRBJ2-7; D: NA
DNA: TGTGCCAGTAGCTGGACGGCGACGGACACTGAAGCTTTCTTT; CDR3: CASSWTATDTEAFF; V: TRBV19; size: NA; J: TRBJ1-1; D: NA
DNA: TGCGCCAGCAGCACCGAGGGGGATCAGCCCCAGCATTTT; CDR3: CASSTEGDQPQHF; V: TRBV5-1; size: NA; J: TRBJ1-5; D: NA
DNA: TGTGCCAGCAGCAGTGGTAACTATGGCTACACCTTC; CDR3: CASSSGNYGYTF; V: TRBV6-5; size: once; J: TRBJ1-2; D: NA
DNA: TGTGTCAGCAGCCAAACAGGGAACGAGCAGTACTTC; CDR3: CVSSQTGNEQYF; V: TRBV6-2/TRBV6-3; size: NA; J: TRBJ2-7; D: NA
DNA: TGCGCCAGCAGCTTCTTAAGCGGGGGGTTAGATACGCAGTATTTT; CDR3: CASSFLSGGLDTQYF; V: TRBV5-1; size: NA; J: TRBJ2-3; D: TRBD2
DNA: TGTGCCAGCAGTTCCGTGAACAGGGGCGCTGAAGCTTTCTTT; CDR3: CASSSVNRGAEAFF; V: TRBV6-2/TRBV6-3; size: NA; J: TRBJ1-1; D: TRBD1
DNA: TGTGCCAGTAAAGCGACAGGGCTTAGGCAGCCCCAGCATTTT; CDR3: CASKATGLRQPQHF; V: TRBV19; size: NA; J: TRBJ1-5; D: TRBD1
DNA: TGTGCCAGCAGTTTCATTTCGGGCGTTGAGTGGGGCGAGGGTGGCTACACCTTC; CDR3: CASSFISGVEWGEGGYTF; V: TRBV28; size: NA; J: TRBJ1-2; D: NA
DNA: TGTGCCAGCAGTTACTCTGGACCAGGGAAGTGGAATCAGCCCCAGCATTTT; CDR3: CASSYSGPGKWNQPQHF; V: TRBV6-2/TRBV6-3; size: NA; J: TRBJ1-5; D: NA
DNA: TGTGCCAGCAGCTTAGGACAGGGCTATCAGCCCCAGCATTTT; CDR3: CASSLGQGYQPQHF; V: TRBV7-9; size: NA; J: TRBJ1-5; D: TRBD1
DNA: TGCGCCAGCAGCTTGCCCCGGGGGGCCCTAAATCAGCCCCAGCATTTT; CDR3: CASSLPRGALNQPQHF; V: TRBV5-1; size: NA; J: TRBJ1-5; D: NA
DNA: TGTGCCAGCAGCCTTCGGACAGGGAGGTGGTACGAGCAGTACTTC; CDR3: CASSLRTGRWYEQYF; V: TRBV5-6; size: NA; J: TRBJ2-7; D: TRBD1
DNA: TGTGCCAGCAGTGTAAGGCAGAACACTGAAGCTTTCTTT; CDR3: CASSVRQNTEAFF; V: TRBV2; size: NA; J: TRBJ1-1; D: NA
DNA: TGTGCCAGCAGCAAACCCCGGGACACCGGCGGAAGCTCCTATAATTCACCCCTCCACTTT; CDR3: CASSKPRDTGGSSYNSPLHF; V: TRBV6-2/TRBV6-3; size: few; J: TRBJ1-6; D: NA
DNA: TGCGCCAGCAGCTTGGTCGGGACAGGGGCTTCTGGGGCCAACGTCCTGACTTTC; CDR3: CASSLVGTGASGANVLTF; V: TRBV5-1; size: few; J: TRBJ2-6; D: TRBD1
DNA: TGTGCCAGCAGCTCGTCGTTCAGGGGGAAGACGGATACGCAGTATTTT; CDR3: CASSSSFRGKTDTQYF; V: TRBV7-9; size: NA; J: TRBJ2-3; D: TRBD1
DNA: TGTGCCTGTACGGGACTAGCGGTGCAAGATACGCAGTATTTT; CDR3: CACTGLAVQDTQYF; V: TRBV30; size: NA; J: TRBJ2-3; D: TRBD2
DNA: TGTGCCAGCAGCTCCATTATGGGGGGGTATCGAAATGGCAATGAGCAGTTCTTC; CDR3: CASSSIMGGYRNGNEQFF; V: TRBV7-9; size: many; J: TRBJ2-1; D: TRBD2
DNA: TGTGCCAGCAGCTTAGGGATGGCCAAAAACATTCAGTACTTC; CDR3: CASSLGMAKNIQYF; V: TRBV7-9; size: NA; J: TRBJ2-4; D: NA
DNA: TGTGCCAGCAGTTACGGGACAGGGGCAACTTCACCCCTCCACTTT; CDR3: CASSYGTGATSPLHF; V: TRBV6-2/TRBV6-3; size: few; J: TRBJ1-6; D: TRBD1
DNA: TGTGCCAGCAGCAACAGGGGAGTTTCCTACGAGCAGTACTTC; CDR3: CASSNRGVSYEQYF; V: TRBV3-1/TRBV3-2; size: NA; J: TRBJ2-7; D: TRBD1
DNA: TGTGCCAGTAGGAGGGCTTTGGATGGCTACACCTTC; CDR3: CASRRALDGYTF; V: TRBV19; size: NA; J: TRBJ1-2; D: NA
DNA: TGTGCCAGCAGCTGGGGGCTACAGAACACTGAAGCTTTCTTT; CDR3: CASSWGLQNTEAFF; V: TRBV7-9; size: NA; J: TRBJ1-1; D: NA
DNA: TGTGCCAGCAGCTTGGGACATGATTCCGAGCAGTACTTC; CDR3: CASSLGHDSEQYF; V: TRBV11-3; size: NA; J: TRBJ2-7; D: NA
DNA: TGTGCCAGCAGCTTTCTAAGCGGGGGCTACAATGAGCAGTTCTTC; CDR3: CASSFLSGGYNEQFF; V: TRBV7-2; size: NA; J: TRBJ2-1; D: TRBD2
DNA: TGCGCCAGCAGCGGAACGGGACCGGTTAGGACCGAAGCTTTCTTT; CDR3: CASSGTGPVRTEAFF; V: TRBV5-1; size: NA; J: TRBJ1-1; D: NA
DNA: TGTGCCAGCACCCTAGGCGGGGGGGCCTATGGCTACACCTTC; CDR3: CASTLGGGAYGYTF; V: TRBV28; size: NA; J: TRBJ1-2; D: NA
DNA: TGTGCCAGCAGCGGAGGAATCCGGTCGGCGGACACAGATACGCAGTATTTT; CDR3: CASSGGIRSADTDTQYF; V: TRBV11-2; size: NA; J: TRBJ2-3; D: NA
DNA: TGTGCCAGCAGCTCACAGGGTAGGGCCCAAGAGACCCAGTACTTC; CDR3: CASSSQGRAQETQYF; V: TRBV11-3; size: NA; J: TRBJ2-5; D: NA
DNA: TGCGCCAGCAGCCAAGATAAAGCCAGCGATGGCTACACCTTC; CDR3: CASSQDKASDGYTF; V: TRBV4-1; size: NA; J: TRBJ1-2; D: NA
DNA: TGCGCCAGCAGTCCGGGGTACGGCTATGGCTACACCTTC; CDR3: CASSPGYGYGYTF; V: TRBV4-1; size: few; J: TRBJ1-2; D: NA
DNA: TGTGCCACCAGTGACCCCAGGTTGCCTAATCAGCCCCAGCATTTT; CDR3: CATSDPRLPNQPQHF; V: TRBV24-1; size: NA; J: TRBJ1-5; D: NA
DNA: TGCGCCAGCAGCCAAAACGCAGGTTCAGATCAGCCCCAGCATTTT; CDR3: CASSQNAGSDQPQHF; V: TRBV4-1; size: few; J: TRBJ1-5; D: NA
DNA: TGTGCCTGGAGTGTACATGGCGGGCGATACTACGAGCAGTACTTC; CDR3: CAWSVHGGRYYEQYF; V: TRBV30; size: NA; J: TRBJ2-7; D: NA
DNA: TGTGCCAGCAGCCCGAAAAACGGTGGAGGAGGAGAGACCCAGTACTTC; CDR3: CASSPKNGGGGETQYF; V: TRBV4-2; size: NA; J: TRBJ2-5; D: NA
DNA: TGTGCCACCAGTGATCCGCGGGACAGTGAAGCTTTCTTT; CDR3: CATSDPRDSEAFF; V: TRBV24-1; size: NA; J: TRBJ1-1; D: TRBD1
DNA: TGTGCCAGCAGCTTAGTGGGCAGGTGGGGCAATCAGCCCCAGCATTTT; CDR3: CASSLVGRWGNQPQHF; V: TRBV7-8; size: NA; J: TRBJ1-5; D: NA
DNA: TGTGCCACAAAAGGGCCTGGCACTGAAGCTTTCTTT; CDR3: CATKGPGTEAFF; V: TRBV24-1; size: NA; J: TRBJ1-1; D: NA
DNA: TGTGCCAGCAGCGTCACAACTAGCGGTAAAACGAGCTCCTACAATGAGCAGTTCTTC; CDR3: CASSVTTSGKTSSYNEQFF; V: TRBV9; size: NA; J: TRBJ2-1; D: TRBD2
DNA: TGTGCCAGCAGTCTAGTTTGGAGGGACAGGAGCGAGCAGTACTTC; CDR3: CASSLVWRDRSEQYF; V: TRBV28; size: NA; J: TRBJ2-7; D: TRBD1
DNA: TGTGCCAGCAGTCAAGGGGGGACCCAAGAGACCCAGTACTTC; CDR3: CASSQGGTQETQYF; V: TRBV25-1; size: NA; J: TRBJ2-5; D: NA
DNA: TGTGCCAGCAGTGAGGTTCCGACTAGCGGCACAGATACGCAGTATTTT; CDR3: CASSEVPTSGTDTQYF; V: TRBV6-4; size: NA; J: TRBJ2-3; D: TRBD2
DNA: TGTGCCAGCAGTTTGGCGGTAGGGGGCGGAGACGAGCAGTACTTC; CDR3: CASSLAVGGGDEQYF; V: TRBV27; size: NA; J: TRBJ2-7; D: TRBD1
DNA: TGTGCCAGCAGTTACTCCGGGGTGAACACTGAAGCTTTCTTT; CDR3: CASSYSGVNTEAFF; V: TRBV6-5; size: NA; J: TRBJ1-1; D: NA